What follows are 10 T cell receptor beta chains derived from one specimen sequenced in a study of shared clonotypes between healthy human individuals. Naive CD8 cells were CD45RO-negative, positively selected for CCR7, excluding terminally differentiated effector memory CD45RA+ cells. Sequencing was performed with immunoSEQ multiplex PCR; in TCRdb, only in-frame clones are kept and a portion is missing. The sample has around 2.1 million clones; more than 85% are singletons. Sequencing was carried out using naive CD8+ T cells from PBMCs. Receptors originate from a young man in good health. Some clones in this sample may be carry-over from other donors' samples.

The chain has TRBV28 and TRBJ2-3, with a weak D call TRBD1 (6 bases). The V gene's germline CDR1 is MDHEN and CDR2 SYDVKM. This CDR3 has 17 residues. Trimming pared 6 bases from V and 4 bases from J, leaving 23 bases between. The CDR3 sequence: CASRFLGGASGADTQYF. For the CDR3, the DNA is TGTGCCAGCAGGTTCCTTGGGGGCGCTAGTGGGGCAGATACGCAGTATTTT.

The chain uses TRBV15 and TRBJ2-1, with 10 bases identical to TRBD2. The junction had 11 bases not matched to a gene; V was cut back by 0 bases and J by 6 bases. The CDR3 is 18 residues long. Germline values: CDR1 LNHNV, CDR2 YYDKDF (reference sequence). CDR3 coding DNA: TGTGCCACCAGCAGAGATTGGAACTTAGCGGGGGGTACCAATGAGCAGTTCTTC. It specifies CATSRDWNLAGGTNEQFF.

This clone came up once. V and J are TRBV28 and TRBJ2-7; D is tentatively TRBD1 or TRBD2 (6 bases each). The CDR3 sequence is 15 residues long. The germline CDR1 and CDR2 sequences are MDHEN and SYDVKM. With 5 bases removed from V and 3 bases from J, the gap between germline ends came to 17 bases. CDR3 in amino acids: CASSPSFRGLYEQYF. The CDR3 nucleotides are TGTGCCAGCAGTCCGAGCTTTCGGGGGCTCTACGAGCAGTACTTC.

The chain employs TRBV30 and TRBJ1-1, with D perhaps TRBD1 (5 bases). CDR3 length equals 15 residues. The germline V and J ends were trimmed by 3 bases and 4 bases, with 18 bases remaining between them. From germline, CDR1 is GTSNPN and CDR2 SVGIG (reference sequence). The CDR3 DNA follows: TGTGCCTGGAGGGTCGTTGGGGGGGTCGGCACTGAAGCTTTCTTT. As protein: CAWRVVGGVGTEAFF. Drawing the rest from reference TRBV30 and TRBJ1-1, the complete variable domain is SQTIHQWPATLVQPVGSPLSLECTVEGTSNPNLYWYRQAAGRGLQLLFYSVGIGQISSEVPQNLSASRPQDRQFILSSKKLLLSDSGFYLCAWRVVGGVGTEAFFGQGTRLTVV.

The chain carries TRBV7-9 and TRBJ2-7; D uncertain. V was shortened by 2 bases and J by 2 bases, with 13 bases between the two germline ends. Per the germline V gene, CDR1 is SEHNR and CDR2 is FQNEAQ (reference sequence). There are 15 residues in the CDR3. In DNA, the CDR3 is TGTGCCAGCAGCTTACCGGCTCTAGAGGCCTACGAGCAGTACTTC. As protein: CASSLPALEAYEQYF.

The chain couples TRBV28 to TRBJ1-1; no clear D gene. This CDR3 region has 13 residues. Germline CDR1 and CDR2: MDHEN and SYDVKM. V was clipped by 6 bases and J by 3 bases, with 11 bases between them. The CDR3 DNA follows: TGTGCCAGCAGCTCTGACGGATACACTGAAGCTTTCTTT. Its translation is CASSSDGYTEAFF. The variable domain in full, completed from reference TRBV28 and TRBJ1-1, reads DVKVTQSSRYLVKRTGEKVFLECVQDMDHENMFWYRQDPGLGLRLIYFSYDVKMKEKGDIPEGYSVSREKKERFSLILESASTNQTSMYLCASSSDGYTEAFFGQGTRLTVV.

The J gene is TRBJ2-3, the V gene TRBV19, with D perhaps matching TRBD1 (5 bases). Germline V gives CDR1 LNHDA, CDR2 SQIVND (reference sequence). V was clipped by 5 bases and J by 4 bases, with 10 bases between them. This CDR3 is built from 13 residues. CDR3 in amino acids: CASSSRVSDTQYF. The CDR3 DNA sequence: TGTGCCAGTAGTTCCAGGGTTTCAGATACGCAGTATTTT. The full variable domain, its missing parts supplied by reference TRBV19 and TRBJ2-3, is DGGITQSPKYLFRKEGQNVTLSCEQNLNHDAMYWYRQDPGQGLRLIYYSQIVNDFQKGDIAEGYSVSREKKESFPLTVTSAQKNPTAFYLCASSSRVSDTQYFGPGTRLTVL.

The J gene is TRBJ1-1, the V gene TRBV5-1; the match to TRBD1 covers 12 bases. The CDR3 totals 17 residues. V gave up 4 bases and J gave up 4 bases; unmatched junction bases: 11. The germline gives CDR1 SGHRS, CDR2 YFSETQ. CDR3 loop: CASSIRRDRGLGTEAFF. CDR3 in DNA: TGCGCCAGCAGCATACGGCGGGACAGGGGGCTCGGCACTGAAGCTTTCTTT.

The chain joins TRBV7-2 to TRBJ2-7; D not certain. V shed 0 bases and J shed 2 bases, with 11 bases lying between them. From germline, CDR1 is SGHTA and CDR2 FQGNSA. CDR3 size: 15 residues. Here the CDR3 reads CASSLAWGSAYEQYF. CDR3 nucleotides: TGTGCCAGCAGCTTAGCTTGGGGATCAGCCTACGAGCAGTACTTC.

The sample holds one count of this clone. The rearrangement uses TRBV27 and TRBJ1-6; D is unresolved. V lost 4 bases, J lost 7 bases, and 17 bases lay in between. The CDR3 length is 16 residues. CDR1 and CDR2 from the germline V gene are MNHEY and SMNVEV (reference sequence). CDR3 in amino acids: CASSSILDGSNSPLHF. The CDR3 coding sequence is TGTGCCAGCAGTTCAATACTGGACGGTTCCAATTCACCCCTCCACTTT.